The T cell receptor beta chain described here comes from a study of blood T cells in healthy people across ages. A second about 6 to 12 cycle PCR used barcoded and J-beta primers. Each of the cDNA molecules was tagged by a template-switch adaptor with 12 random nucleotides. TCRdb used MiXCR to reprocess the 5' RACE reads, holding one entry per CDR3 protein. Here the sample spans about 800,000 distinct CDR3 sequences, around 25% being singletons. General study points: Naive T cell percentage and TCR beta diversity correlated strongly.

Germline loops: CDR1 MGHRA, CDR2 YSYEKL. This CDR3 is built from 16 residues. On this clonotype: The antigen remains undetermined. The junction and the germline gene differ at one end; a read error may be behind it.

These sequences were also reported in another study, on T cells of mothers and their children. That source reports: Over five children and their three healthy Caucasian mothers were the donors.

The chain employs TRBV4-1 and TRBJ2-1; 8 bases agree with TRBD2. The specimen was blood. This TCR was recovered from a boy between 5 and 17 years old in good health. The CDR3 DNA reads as TGCGCCAGCAGCCAAGTTTTTCTAGCGGGCTACAATGAGCAATTCTTC. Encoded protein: CASSQVFLAGYNEQFF.